This T cell receptor (beta chain) was sequenced for a study of blood T cell repertoires in COVID-19. Sequenced by immunoSEQ multiplex PCR; TCRdb stores in-frame clones only, minus some. The sample has approximately 89,000 clones, over 70% seen once. This clone was seen only a few times. The sequenced sample consisted of peripheral blood. The receptor was derived from a human donor in a cohort sampled during active COVID-19.

CDR3 amino acids: CAWSTGGAANYGYTF. In nucleotides, the CDR3 is TGTGCCTGGAGTACAGGGGGCGCAGCTAACTATGGCTACACCTTC. The rearrangement links TRBV30 to TRBJ1-2; 9 bases match TRBD1. This CDR3 has 15 amino acids. The germline CDR1 and CDR2 sequences are GTSNPN and SVGIG (reference sequence). V dropped 2 bases and J dropped 0; count of bases not matched to a gene: 4.